Shown below are 5 T cell receptor beta chains from a single sample sequenced in a study of blood T cell repertoires in COVID-19. Clones were read by immunoSEQ multiplex PCR, and TCRdb kept only the in-frame ones, dropping some. The repertoire has roughly 250,000 clones, about 90% of them found once; the top ten carry approximately 2.6%. Sequencing was done on a sample of peripheral blood. The receptor source for this set is a person under 35 with COVID-19, enrolled during active disease.

This clone was found once. V gene TRBV6-2 or TRBV6-3 combines with J gene TRBJ2-1; no firm D call. Germline assignment: CDR1 MNHEY and CDR2 SVGEGT. Trimming shortened V by 6 bases and J by 8 bases, and 8 bases separated the two germline ends. This CDR3 contains 11 residues. The CDR3 sequence: CASSPQDEQFF. The CDR3, as DNA: TGTGCCAGCAGCCCCCAGGATGAGCAGTTCTTC.

The chain has TRBV5-6 and TRBJ1-2, with 7 bases matching TRBD1. Per germline, CDR1 SGHDT and CDR2 YYEEEE. Losses at the gene ends were 0 bases for V and 7 bases for J; bases not matched to a gene: 9. The CDR3 spans 15 residues. The CDR3, as DNA: TGTGCCAGCAGCTTGGAGGGGGCCCCAATGTTTGGCTACACCTTC. It codes for CASSLEGAPMFGYTF.

The chain employs TRBV24-1 and TRBJ2-5; TRBD1 matches at 11 bases. The CDR3 extends over 17 amino acids. Germline values: CDR1 KGHDR, CDR2 SFDVKD. V lost 5 bases, J lost 4 bases, and 11 bases stayed unmatched. The CDR3 region is CATSAGMKDRGRETQYF. The CDR3 DNA sequence: TGTGCCACCAGTGCGGGGATGAAGGACAGGGGGCGAGAGACCCAGTACTTC.

The chain combines TRBV25-1 with TRBJ2-7; 9 bases fit TRBD1. The CDR3 runs 17 residues. With V trimmed by 7 bases and J by 1 base, 14 bases remained unmatched. Germline CDR1 and CDR2: MGHDK and SYGVNS. In nucleotides, the CDR3 is TGTGCCAGCACCGGACCGGGACAGGGTTTGATTTCCTACGAGCAGTACTTC. Its protein product is CASTGPGQGLISYEQYF.

The genes are TRBV6-5 and TRBJ1-6; possible D gene TRBD1, 6 bases. CDR3 length: 15 amino acids. Trimming removed 4 bases from V and 7 bases from J, with 14 bases in between. Looked up from germline, CDR1 is MNHEY and CDR2 is SVGAGI. CDR3 region: CASSSTQGPNSPLHF. The CDR3 DNA is TGTGCCAGCAGTTCCACTCAGGGGCCAAATTCACCCCTCCACTTT.